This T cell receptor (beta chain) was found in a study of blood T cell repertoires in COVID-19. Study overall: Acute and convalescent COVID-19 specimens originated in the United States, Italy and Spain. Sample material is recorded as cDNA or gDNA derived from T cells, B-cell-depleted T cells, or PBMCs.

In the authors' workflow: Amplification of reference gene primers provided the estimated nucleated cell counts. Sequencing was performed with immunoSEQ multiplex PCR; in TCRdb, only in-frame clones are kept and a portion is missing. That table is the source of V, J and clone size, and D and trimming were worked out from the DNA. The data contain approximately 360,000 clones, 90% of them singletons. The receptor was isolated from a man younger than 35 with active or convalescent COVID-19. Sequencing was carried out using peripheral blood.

This CDR3 reads CASSQGASQPQHF. The CDR3, as DNA: TGTGCCAGCAGTCAGGGGGCCAGTCAGCCCCAGCATTTT. The chain is built from TRBV6-2 or TRBV6-3 and TRBJ1-5; TRBD1 matches at 8 bases. The germline CDR1 and CDR2 sequences are MNHEY and SVGEGT. The CDR3 is made up of 13 amino acids. The V gene end was trimmed by 5 bases and the J gene end by 6 bases; junction bases not matched to a gene: 3.